The 29 T cell receptor beta chains presented below share a single source sample, sequenced in a study of blood T cell repertoires in COVID-19. Sequencing was performed with immunoSEQ multiplex PCR; in TCRdb, only in-frame clones are kept and a portion is missing. The profile shows around 260,000 clones, around 90% of them singletons. The sample was peripheral blood. The receptor source for this set is a human donor in a cohort sampled during active COVID-19.

The chain combines TRBV24-1 with TRBJ2-2; D possibly corresponds to TRBD2 (5 bases). The V gene lost 5 bases and the J gene lost 0 bases, with 12 bases spanning the gap. This CDR3 region has 16 residues. Per germline, CDR1 KGHDR and CDR2 SFDVKD. The CDR3 protein is CATSASRDSNTGELFF. CDR3 in DNA: TGTGCCACCAGTGCCAGCCGGGATTCGAACACCGGGGAGCTGTTTTTT.

The V call is TRBV10-3, the J call TRBJ2-7; maybe TRBD2 (5 bases). The length of the CDR3 is 15 residues. Deletions cut 4 bases from V and 3 bases from J, with 16 bases between. From germline, CDR1 is ENHRY and CDR2 SYGVKD. The chain's CDR3 is CAISVATAGSYEQYF. The CDR3 region has the DNA TGTGCCATCAGTGTGGCCACGGCGGGCAGCTACGAGCAGTACTTC.

This clone appeared a few times. V usage is TRBV10-3 and J usage is TRBJ1-1; no firm D call. Germline-derived CDR1 and CDR2 are ENHRY and SYGVKD. This CDR3 is 15 amino acids long. V was trimmed by 3 bases and J by 0 bases, leaving 11 bases between them. CDR3 in amino acids: CAISDQRNMNTEAFF. CDR3 coding DNA: TGTGCCATCAGTGATCAGAGGAACATGAACACTGAAGCTTTCTTT.

This chain uses TRBV28 with TRBJ2-3; D not certain. From germline, CDR1 is MDHEN and CDR2 SYDVKM. This CDR3 spans 13 amino acids. V was pared by 7 bases and J by 0 bases, with 8 bases between. In DNA form, the CDR3 reads TGTGCCAGCACTATCACTAGCACAGATACGCAGTATTTT. Its translation is CASTITSTDTQYF. Together with reference TRBV28 and TRBJ2-3, the CDR3 gives the full variable domain: DVKVTQSSRYLVKRTGEKVFLECVQDMDHENMFWYRQDPGLGLRLIYFSYDVKMKEKGDIPEGYSVSREKKERFSLILESASTNQTSMYLCASTITSTDTQYFGPGTRLTVL.

The genes are TRBV11-3 and TRBJ2-7, with TRBD1 matching 8 bases. Germline CDR1 reads SGHNT; CDR2 reads YENEEA. The CDR3 has 13 residues. With V trimmed by 3 bases and J by 5 bases, 3 bases remained unmatched. The CDR3 nucleotides are TGTGCCAGCAGCTTTTCCAGGGGGCACGAGCAGTACTTC. Protein product: CASSFSRGHEQYF.

This chain joins TRBV7-2 and TRBJ2-2, with 9 bases lining up with TRBD2. The V segment lost 2 bases and the J segment 5 bases; nucleotides outside the gene matches: 9. Germline CDR1 reads SGHTA; CDR2 reads FQGNSA. This CDR3 is built from 17 residues. CDR3 loop: CASSLYLSGGSTGELFF. DNA of the CDR3: TGTGCCAGCAGCTTATATCTTAGCGGGGGAAGTACCGGGGAGCTGTTTTTT.

This chain connects TRBV3-1 (or the pseudogene TRBV3-2) to TRBJ2-7, with 7 bases identical to TRBD1. This CDR3 has 15 amino acids. V lost 3 bases, J lost 1 base, and 6 bases stayed unmatched. From germline, CDR1 is LGHDT and CDR2 YNNKEL (reference sequence). The CDR3 nucleotides are TGTGCCAGCAGCCAGGGACAGATTCGATCCTACGAGCAGTACTTC. Translated, it gives CASSQGQIRSYEQYF.

The V gene is TRBV3-1 (or the pseudogene TRBV3-2), the J gene TRBJ2-1, with 7 bases fitting TRBD2. The CDR3 spans 16 residues. The J segment lost 1 base and the V segment lost 2 bases, leaving 5 bases of the junction unmatched. Germline V gene sequence: CDR1 LGHDT, CDR2 YNNKEL (reference sequence). The CDR3 DNA follows: TGTGCCAGCAGCCAACCTCTGGGAGGGTCCTACAATGAGCAGTTCTTC. This gives the protein CASSQPLGGSYNEQFF.

This CDR3 is CAWSRSTYEQYF. The CDR3 region has the DNA TGTGCCTGGAGTCGGAGTACCTACGAGCAGTACTTC. The chain uses TRBV30 and TRBJ2-7; the D is unclear. Germline V gene data show CDR1 as GTSNPN and CDR2 as SVGIG (reference sequence). The CDR3 totals 12 residues. The V end was cut by 2 bases, the J end by 2 bases, with 7 bases between.

The chain carries TRBV19 and TRBJ1-4; TRBD1 agrees at 9 bases. Germline assignment: CDR1 LNHDA and CDR2 SQIVND (reference sequence). V shed 8 bases and J 5 bases; nucleotides not matched to a gene: 6. The CDR3 extends over 14 amino acids. The CDR3 region has the DNA TGTGCCAGTTCGGGACAGGGTAGGAATGAAAAACTGTTTTTT. Translated, it gives CASSGQGRNEKLFF.

The chain has TRBV6-2 or TRBV6-3 and TRBJ2-3; tentatively, D is TRBD2 (6 bases). Germline V gene sequence: CDR1 MNHEY, CDR2 SVGEGT. This CDR3 has 14 residues. The V and J ends lost 6 bases and 7 bases respectively, with 17 bases between them. The CDR3 DNA reads TGTGCCAGCAGCCCTACGGGGGACTCCAATACGCAGTATTTT. This translates into CASSPTGDSNTQYF.

The J gene is TRBJ2-5, the V gene TRBV7-2; unclear D gene. From germline, CDR1 is SGHTA and CDR2 FQGNSA. The V end was cut by 2 bases, the J end by 7 bases, with 14 bases between. This CDR3 has 14 amino acids. This CDR3 is CASSLYMGPGTQYF. CDR3 coding DNA: TGTGCCAGCAGCTTATATATGGGCCCAGGGACCCAGTACTTC. The variable domain in full, completed from reference TRBV7-2 and TRBJ2-5, reads GAGVSQSPSNKVTEKGKDVELRCDPISGHTALYWYRQSLGQGLEFLIYFQGNSAPDKSGLPSDRFSAERTGGSVSTLTIQRTQQEDSAVYLCASSLYMGPGTQYFGPGTRLLVL.

This chain joins TRBV5-1 and TRBJ1-3; TRBD1 might be the D (6 bases). Germline CDR1 is SGHRS and CDR2 is YFSETQ. The CDR3 length is 15 residues. Between the trimmed V and J ends, which lost 4 bases and 0 bases, there was a span of 11 bases. CDR3 in DNA: TGCGCCAGCAGCGTGGACAGAAGCTCTGGAAACACCATATATTTT. Translated, it gives CASSVDRSSGNTIYF.

The chain is built from TRBV19 and TRBJ1-1, with 7 bases lining up with TRBD1. The V and J ends lost 5 bases and 3 bases, in that order; junction bases with no gene match: 6. The CDR3 runs to 14 residues. Germline assignment: CDR1 LNHDA and CDR2 SQIVND (reference sequence). The CDR3 coding sequence is TGTGCCAGTAGTCCCGAGGACAGGTACACTGAAGCTTTCTTT. Its translation is CASSPEDRYTEAFF.

V and J are TRBV7-2 and TRBJ2-3; 10 bases line up with TRBD2. CDR1 is SGHTA and CDR2 is FQGNSA in the germline V gene. The CDR3 contains 16 residues. Germline trimming cut 2 bases from V and 1 base from J; bases unmatched to any gene: 3. CDR3 DNA: TGTGCCAGCAGCTTAATAGCGGGGGGTCGCACAGATACGCAGTATTTT. Its translation is CASSLIAGGRTDTQYF.

The chain uses TRBV7-2 and TRBJ2-1; 10 bases are a match to TRBD1. Germline V gene data show CDR1 as SGHTA and CDR2 as FQGNSA. The junction had 9 bases not matched to a gene; V was cut back by 3 bases and J by 7 bases. This CDR3 spans 16 amino acids. CDR3 residues: CASSLQTGQGRNEQFF. The CDR3 nucleotides are TGTGCCAGCAGCTTGCAAACGGGACAGGGGAGGAATGAGCAGTTCTTC.

The chain is built from TRBV27 and TRBJ1-1; TRBD1 is a possible D gene (5 bases). Germline V gives CDR1 MNHEY, CDR2 SMNVEV (reference sequence). V lost 11 bases and J 1 base, leaving 11 bases between the germline ends. This CDR3 comprises 12 residues. Here the CDR3 reads CAGGGENTEAFF. CDR3 DNA sequence: TGTGCCGGGGGGGGTGAGAACACTGAAGCTTTCTTT.

The chain combines TRBV29-1 with TRBJ1-5, with D uncertain. This CDR3 is built from 12 residues. CDR1 SQVTM and CDR2 ANQGSEA come from the germline V gene. The germline V and J ends were trimmed by 1 base and 6 bases, with 7 bases remaining between them. CDR3 nucleotides: TGCAGCGTTGAAGTGGAGGGTCAGCCCCAGCATTTT. Translating gives CSVEVEGQPQHF.

The genes are TRBV6-6 and TRBJ2-2; TRBD1 matches 7 bases. Germline V lookup: CDR1 MNHNY, CDR2 SVGAGI (reference sequence). Losses at the gene ends were 7 bases for V and 7 bases for J; bases not matched to a gene: 9. CDR3 size: 14 residues. The CDR3 sequence: CASTLTGTGGELFF. CDR3 DNA sequence: TGTGCCAGCACCCTGACAGGGACGGGCGGGGAGCTGTTTTTT.

The rearrangement links TRBV19 to TRBJ2-7; 9 bases line up with TRBD1. The CDR3 length is 15 residues. Germline CDR1 and CDR2: LNHDA and SQIVND (reference sequence). The V segment lost 6 bases and the J segment 0 bases; nucleotides outside the gene matches: 6. CDR3 sequence (DNA): TGTGCCAGTAGGCCCAGACAGGGGGGCTCCTACGAGCAGTACTTC. It is translated as CASRPRQGGSYEQYF.

This clone showed up just once. The chain carries TRBV5-3 and TRBJ2-7, with a tentative D call TRBD1 (5 bases). TRBV5-3 is an ORF, and what it does is uncertain. Between the trimmed V and J ends, which lost 3 bases and 2 bases, there was a span of 15 bases. The CDR3 has 15 amino acids. The CDR3 region has the DNA TGTGCCAGAAGCTCGACGCAGGGTGAGACCTACGAGCAGTACTTC. This gives the protein CARSSTQGETYEQYF.

CDR3 loop: CASEPGQGPYEQYF. The CDR3 nucleotides are TGTGCCAGCGAACCGGGACAGGGGCCCTACGAGCAGTACTTC. V is TRBV9 and J is TRBJ2-7, with 10 bases lining up with TRBD1. Germline CDR1 and CDR2: SGDLS and YYNGEE. The length of the CDR3 is 14 residues. J was trimmed by 2 bases and V by 7 bases; bases with no gene match: 6.

The chain links TRBV6-5 to TRBJ1-3; D possibly corresponds to TRBD1 (5 bases). Deletions cut 7 bases from V and 0 bases from J, with 13 bases between. Germline V lookup: CDR1 MNHEY, CDR2 SVGAGI. The CDR3 length is 15 residues. CDR3 coding DNA: TGTGCCAGCACCGACCCCGGGGGCTCTGGAAACACCATATATTTT. This gives the protein CASTDPGGSGNTIYF.

The genes are TRBV6-5 and TRBJ2-5; no definite D call. Germline CDR1 MNHEY, CDR2 SVGAGI. The V end was cut by 4 bases, the J end by 3 bases, with 18 bases between. The CDR3 loop spans 16 amino acids. CDR3: CASSSSFSWRKETQYF. Written as DNA, the CDR3 is TGTGCCAGCAGTTCTTCTTTTAGCTGGAGAAAAGAGACCCAGTACTTC.

This chain joins TRBV25-1 and TRBJ2-6, with 7 bases that match TRBD1. The CDR3 has 18 residues. Germline values: CDR1 MGHDK, CDR2 SYGVNS. V lost 0 bases and J lost 0; bases outside the gene matches: 5. The CDR3 region is CASSEYEGAVSGANVLTF. CDR3 in DNA: TGTGCCAGCAGTGAATACGAGGGGGCTGTCTCTGGGGCCAACGTCCTGACTTTC.

In this sample, this clone turned up once. The genes are TRBV30 and TRBJ2-7; 10 bases match TRBD1. J gave up 0 bases and V 1 base, and 6 bases lay outside the gene matches. Germline V gene sequence: CDR1 GTSNPN, CDR2 SVGIG (reference sequence). The CDR3 is made up of 16 amino acids. CDR3: CAWSEWGQGFSYEQYF. CDR3 bases: TGTGCCTGGAGTGAGTGGGGACAGGGGTTCTCCTACGAGCAGTACTTC.

The chain carries TRBV18 and TRBJ1-1; perhaps TRBD1 as D (6 bases). Germline assignment: CDR1 KGHSH and CDR2 LQKENI. This CDR3 has 13 amino acids. Trimming took 7 bases from V and 1 from J, leaving 10 bases between them. This chain's CDR3 is CASYDRTNTEAFF. CDR3 nucleotides: TGTGCCAGCTATGACAGGACGAACACTGAAGCTTTCTTT.

The rearrangement joins TRBV15 to TRBJ2-7, with 8 bases matching TRBD2. V trimming: 5 bases; J trimming: 0 bases; junction bases outside the gene matches: 9. Germline V gene lookup returns CDR1 LNHNV and CDR2 YYDKDF (reference sequence). The CDR3 has 16 amino acids. The CDR3 loop is CATSVPGGGRSYEQYF. The CDR3 DNA follows: TGTGCCACCAGCGTCCCCGGGGGGGGACGCTCCTACGAGCAGTACTTC.

The V call is TRBV5-1, the J call TRBJ2-5; TRBD1 agrees at 8 bases. The CDR3 runs to 15 residues. CDR1 SGHRS and CDR2 YFSETQ come from the germline V gene. V shed 0 bases, J shed 3 bases, and the junction held 4 bases outside the gene matches. The CDR3 DNA sequence: TGCGCCAGCAGCTTGGGGGACAGGAGAGAAGAGACCCAGTACTTC. This sequence encodes CASSLGDRREETQYF.